Following are 17 T cell receptor beta chains from one sample sequenced in a study of lymphopenia after photon versus proton radiotherapy. Clones were read by immunoSEQ multiplex PCR, and TCRdb kept only the in-frame ones, dropping some. The sample lists about 18,000 clones; approximately 92% were seen once. Sequencing used peripheral blood, obtained from a patient treated with photon-based radiotherapy. The receptors originated from a middle-aged woman with cholangiocarcinoma.

The chain carries TRBV28 and TRBJ1-2, with 7 bases matching TRBD1. Trimming removed 2 bases from V and 2 bases from J; junction bases left unmatched: 11. Germline lookup yields CDR1 MDHEN and CDR2 SYDVKM. The CDR3 consists of 17 residues. The CDR3 protein is CASSLSRGGRGNYGYTF. CDR3 bases: TGTGCCAGCAGTTTAAGCAGGGGGGGCCGCGGGAACTATGGCTACACCTTC.

Details on this clone: One junction end disagrees with the germline gene, perhaps due to a read error. Written as DNA, the CDR3 is TGTGCCAGCAGAGGGACAGCTAATTATGGCTACACCTTC. Encoded protein: CASRGTANYGYTF. The chain employs TRBV25-1 and TRBJ1-2; 7 bases fit TRBD1. This CDR3 is 13 amino acids long. Germline V gives CDR1 MGHDK, CDR2 SYGVNS.

In DNA, the CDR3 is TGTGCCAGCCGCCGGGTCGGGGCCCGCTCGAACACTGAAGCTTTCTTT. The encoded protein is CASRRVGARSNTEAFF. V usage is TRBV27 and J usage is TRBJ1-1; TRBD1 is a possible D gene (5 bases). The V gene's germline CDR1 is MNHEY and CDR2 SMNVEV (reference sequence). This CDR3 region has 16 residues. Trimming removed 8 bases at V and 1 base at J, with 20 bases between.

This chain joins TRBV9 and TRBJ2-1; the match to TRBD2 covers 9 bases. This CDR3 comprises 19 residues. CDR1 and CDR2 from the germline V gene are SGDLS and YYNGEE. The trim removed 0 bases at V and 8 bases at J, leaving 18 bases unmatched. The CDR3 sequence is CASSVASVGAGGSLDEQFF. The CDR3 region has the DNA TGTGCCAGCAGCGTAGCTTCGGTAGGGGCGGGAGGGAGTTTGGATGAGCAGTTCTTC.

This clone came up once. This chain uses TRBV6-1 with TRBJ1-3; a weak D match, TRBD1 (5 bases). The CDR3 extends over 17 amino acids. V lost 0 bases, J lost 3 bases, and 15 bases lay in between. Germline-derived CDR1 and CDR2 are MNHNS and SASEGT. The CDR3 loop reads CASSEAPAGQGGNTIYF. CDR3 nucleotide sequence: TGTGCCAGCAGTGAAGCCCCGGCCGGGCAGGGTGGAAACACCATATATTTT.

The J gene is TRBJ1-1, the V gene TRBV18; D is unresolved. Germline CDR1 and CDR2: KGHSH and LQKENI. V lost 3 bases, J lost 10 bases, and 12 bases lay in between. This CDR3 has 12 amino acids. CDR3 DNA sequence: TGTGCCAGCTCACCCGGGGAGCCCCGAGCTTTCTTT. Amino acid sequence: CASSPGEPRAFF.

The V call is TRBV29-1, the J call TRBJ1-5; D is possibly TRBD1 (5 bases). The CDR3 sequence is 13 residues long. With 3 bases removed from V and 3 bases from J, the gap between germline ends came to 9 bases. Germline CDR1 SQVTM, CDR2 ANQGSEA. The CDR3 here is CSVDLGPNQPQHF. The CDR3 coding sequence is TGCAGCGTTGACCTGGGACCCAATCAGCCCCAGCATTTT.

This clone has a single count. The V call is TRBV29-1, the J call TRBJ1-1, with D unresolved. CDR3 length: 13 amino acids. Per the germline V gene, CDR1 is SQVTM and CDR2 is ANQGSEA. V was clipped by 4 bases and J by 2 bases, with 11 bases between them. The CDR3 loop reads CSVVGRSNTEAFF. In nucleotides, the CDR3 is TGCAGCGTTGTCGGACGGTCCAACACTGAAGCTTTCTTT.

This clone was seen a single time. The rearrangement uses TRBV15 and TRBJ2-6; possibly TRBD1 or TRBD2 for D (5 bases each). V lost 4 bases, J lost 0 bases, and 16 bases lay in between. Germline V gene sequence: CDR1 LNHNV, CDR2 YYDKDF (reference sequence). The CDR3 runs 18 residues. In nucleotides, the CDR3 is TGTGCCACCAGCACCGAGGGGCAGGGACGCTCTGGGGCCAACGTCCTGACTTTC. It yields the protein CATSTEGQGRSGANVLTF.

The chain employs TRBV7-9 and TRBJ2-3; 7 bases fit TRBD2. CDR1 and CDR2 (germline): SEHNR, FQNEAQ (reference sequence). This CDR3 is built from 17 residues. After removal of 3 bases from V and 2 bases from J, the junction contained 11 bases not matched to a gene. In nucleotides, the CDR3 is TGTGCCAGCAGCTTTTTGGCTAGCGGTTTGTACACAGATACGCAGTATTTT. The encoded protein is CASSFLASGLYTDTQYF.

J is TRBJ2-2 and V is TRBV2; D is ambiguous. This CDR3 is 13 amino acids long. The germline V gene has CDR1 SNHLY and CDR2 FYNNEI. The V end was cut by 5 bases, the J end by 10 bases, with 14 bases between. The DNA for the CDR3 is TGTGCCAGCAGTATCTACCCCGCCCAGGAGCTGTTTTTT. This sequence encodes CASSIYPAQELFF.

The J gene is TRBJ1-6, the V gene TRBV6-1; D unclear. V shed 6 bases and J shed 0 bases, with 3 bases lying between them. Germline values: CDR1 MNHNS, CDR2 SASEGT. The CDR3 is 13 residues long. CDR3 DNA: TGTGCCAGCAGGAGCTCCTATAATTCACCCCTCCACTTT. Its protein product is CASRSSYNSPLHF.

This chain uses TRBV27 with TRBJ1-2, with 9 bases matching TRBD1. The CDR3 is 13 amino acids. V dropped 7 bases and J dropped 7; count of bases not matched to a gene: 7. CDR1 and CDR2 (germline): MNHEY, SMNVEV (reference sequence). Written as DNA, the CDR3 is TGTGCCAGCACTCGGACAGGGGCTTTTGGCTACACCTTC. It is translated as CASTRTGAFGYTF.

This clone appeared once. The V gene is TRBV30, the J gene TRBJ1-3; D is unresolved. The germline V gene has CDR1 GTSNPN and CDR2 SVGIG (reference sequence). V was pared by 3 bases and J by 1 base, with 16 bases between. The CDR3 is 16 amino acids. The CDR3 here is CAWSLFGPPSGNTIYF. CDR3 bases: TGTGCCTGGAGCCTTTTCGGGCCACCTTCTGGAAACACCATATATTTT.

The J gene is TRBJ1-1, the V gene TRBV6-5, with D possibly matching TRBD1 (6 bases). Germline V gene sequence: CDR1 MNHEY, CDR2 SVGAGI. Deletions cut 5 bases from V and 1 base from J, with 14 bases between. The CDR3 is 15 residues long. The CDR3 loop reads CASSASGHPNTEAFF. Here the CDR3 DNA reads TGTGCCAGCAGTGCCTCGGGACATCCGAACACTGAAGCTTTCTTT.

The V call is TRBV7-9, the J call TRBJ1-6; TRBD1 matches 7 bases. The ends lost 6 bases at V and 4 bases at J; junction bases unmatched: 6. The CDR3 runs 15 residues. The germline gives CDR1 SEHNR, CDR2 FQNEAQ (reference sequence). The CDR3: CASSQGGDYNSPLHF. DNA of the CDR3: TGTGCCAGCAGTCAGGGGGGGGATTATAATTCACCCCTCCACTTT.

This sequence joins TRBV19 and TRBJ2-1, with 13 bases fitting TRBD2. This CDR3 has 18 amino acids. Per the germline V gene, CDR1 is LNHDA and CDR2 is SQIVND (reference sequence). J lost 0 bases, V lost 2 bases, and 4 bases had no gene match. The CDR3 DNA is TGTGCCAGTAGTATAACTAGCGGGGGGGCCAGCTCCTACAATGAGCAGTTCTTC. Translated, it gives CASSITSGGASSYNEQFF.